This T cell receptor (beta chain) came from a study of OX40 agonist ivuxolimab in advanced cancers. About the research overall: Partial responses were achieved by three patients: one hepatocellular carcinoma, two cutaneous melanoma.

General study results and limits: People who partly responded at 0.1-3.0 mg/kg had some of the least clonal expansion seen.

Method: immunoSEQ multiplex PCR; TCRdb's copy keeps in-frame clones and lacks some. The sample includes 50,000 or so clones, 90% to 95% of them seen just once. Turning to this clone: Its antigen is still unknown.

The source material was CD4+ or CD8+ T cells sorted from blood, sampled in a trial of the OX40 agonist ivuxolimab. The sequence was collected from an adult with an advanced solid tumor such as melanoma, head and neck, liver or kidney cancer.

Written as DNA, the CDR3 is TGTGCCACCAGCAGTGAAACGTACAATGAGCAGTTCTTC. The encoded protein is CATSSETYNEQFF. The V call is TRBV15, the J call TRBJ2-1; D gene ambiguous. The CDR3 is 13 residues long. Germline loops: CDR1 LNHNV, CDR2 YYDKDF (reference sequence). Trimming removed 3 bases at V and 4 bases at J, with 7 bases between.